The 21 T cell receptor beta chains below come from one sample, sequenced in a study of response to subunit inactivated influenza vaccine (dated by TCRdb to 2016 to 2019). The library was prepared using RT-PCR. Sequencing was carried out with an Illumina HiSeq 2500. The public reads were run again by TCRdb, first through fastp at Q25 and then through MiXCR, and only productive beta chains were kept. A single entry per CDR3 protein holds the most common genes and DNA from its merged rows. This sample holds roughly 780,000 distinct CDR3 sequences; around 20% were observed only once. The leading ten clones occupy roughly 11% of the sample. The specimen was PBMCs from blood, collected roughly 5 days after vaccination. These receptor sequences come from a man between 45 and 60 years old who received an inactivated influenza vaccine. Donor details come from another sample of the same person, matched by shared clones.

This clonotype was counted a few times. V is TRBV11-2 and J is TRBJ1-2; perhaps TRBD1 as D (6 bases). The CDR3 contains 13 residues. Per germline, CDR1 SGHAT and CDR2 FQNNGV. V lost 5 bases to trimming and J lost 4 bases, with 11 bases between them. The CDR3 loop reads CASSRRGIYGYTF. The DNA for the CDR3 is TGTGCCAGCAGCCGTAGGGGGATCTATGGCTACACCTTC.

This chain uses TRBV6-1 with TRBJ2-5; D possibly corresponds to TRBD1 (6 bases). V was clipped by 7 bases and J by 5 bases, with 20 bases between them. This CDR3 is 15 amino acids long. Germline V lookup: CDR1 MNHNS, CDR2 SASEGT. CDR3 sequence: CASTKLRGPKETQYF. The CDR3 nucleotides are TGTGCCAGCACGAAACTCAGGGGACCCAAGGAGACCCAGTACTTC.

J is TRBJ2-1 and V is TRBV14, with 8 nucleotides matching TRBD2. Trimming at V came to 2 bases and at J to 3 bases, leaving 3 bases not matched to a gene. Germline V gene sequence: CDR1 SGHDN, CDR2 FVKESK. This CDR3 has 15 amino acids. CDR3 DNA sequence: TGTGCCAGCAGCCAACCGGGGGGGCTCTACAATGAGCAGTTCTTC. The encoded protein is CASSQPGGLYNEQFF.

This clonotype was seen a handful of times. The chain couples TRBV5-1 to TRBJ2-5, with D perhaps matching TRBD1 (5 bases). With 3 bases removed from V and 0 bases from J, the gap between germline ends came to 6 bases. The CDR3 has 13 amino acids. Germline lookup yields CDR1 SGHRS and CDR2 YFSETQ. Written as DNA, the CDR3 is TGCGCCAGCAGCTCAGGGTACCAAGAGACCCAGTACTTC. Its translation is CASSSGYQETQYF. The entire variable domain, with the rest obtained from reference TRBV5-1 and TRBJ2-5, is as follows: KAGVTQTPRYLIKTRGQQVTLSCSPISGHRSVSWYQQTPGQGLQFLFEYFSETQRNKGNFPGRFSGRQFSNSRSEMNVSTLELGDSALYLCASSSGYQETQYFGPGTRLLVL.

In this sample, this clonotype turned up a few times. The rearrangement links TRBV19 to TRBJ2-1; tentative D call: TRBD1 (5 bases). CDR3 length: 13 amino acids. Trimming stripped 10 bases from V and 6 bases from J, with 16 bases between. In germline, CDR1 is LNHDA, CDR2 SQIVND (reference sequence). The CDR3 bases are TGTGCCACTGACAACCGGCAGGGCAATGAGCAGTTCTTC. This codes for CATDNRQGNEQFF.

CDR3 DNA sequence: TGCAGTGCTCCCTTACAGGAGATCCACACAGATACGCAGTATTTT. Translated, it gives CSAPLQEIHTDTQYF. The chain carries TRBV20-1 and TRBJ2-3, with D possibly matching TRBD1 (5 bases). The length of the CDR3 is 15 residues. Germline CDR1 reads DFQATT; CDR2 reads SNEGSKA (reference sequence). V was clipped by 5 bases and J by 2 bases, with 17 bases between them.

The chain carries TRBV14 and TRBJ2-1, with 10 bases that match TRBD2. Germline V gene lookup returns CDR1 SGHDN and CDR2 FVKESK. The CDR3 has 17 residues. J was trimmed by 5 bases and V by 4 bases; bases with no gene match: 11. The CDR3 nucleotides read TGTGCCAGCAGCCCCCGACTGGAGCGGGGGGGCCACAATGAGCAGTTCTTC. Amino acid sequence: CASSPRLERGGHNEQFF.

The chain links TRBV5-1 to TRBJ1-2; 7 positions match TRBD1. The CDR3 totals 14 residues. CDR1 is SGHRS, CDR2 YFSETQ, per germline. Losses at the gene ends were 5 bases for V and 6 bases for J; bases not matched to a gene: 10. The CDR3 spells CASRNRGDGDGYTF. CDR3 bases: TGCGCCAGCAGAAACAGGGGCGATGGGGATGGCTACACCTTC. Combining the CDR3 with reference TRBV5-1 and TRBJ1-2 gives the whole variable domain KAGVTQTPRYLIKTRGQQVTLSCSPISGHRSVSWYQQTPGQGLQFLFEYFSETQRNKGNFPGRFSGRQFSNSRSEMNVSTLELGDSALYLCASRNRGDGDGYTFGSGTRLTVV.

The chain links TRBV7-2 to TRBJ2-1; 12 bases agree with TRBD2. This CDR3 comprises 15 residues. Germline lookup yields CDR1 SGHTA and CDR2 FQGNSA. The V gene end was trimmed by 6 bases and the J gene end by 4 bases; junction bases not matched to a gene: 4. The CDR3 region has the DNA TGTGCCAGCAGGACCGGACTAGCGGGGTACAATGAGCAGTTCTTC. Encoded protein: CASRTGLAGYNEQFF.

This clonotype was seen a few times. The chain joins TRBV9 to TRBJ2-2; 8 nucleotides match TRBD1. V lost 2 bases to trimming and J lost 5 bases; unmatched junction nucleotides: 11. Germline V CDR1 and CDR2: SGDLS, YYNGEE. The CDR3 is 17 residues long. CDR3 bases: TGTGCCAGCAGCGTCCCAATGACAGGGGAAGGAACCGGGGAGCTGTTTTTT. This encodes CASSVPMTGEGTGELFF.

The chain joins TRBV12-5 to TRBJ2-3; 15 bases line up with TRBD2. The CDR3 extends over 19 amino acids. V lost 2 bases and J lost 2; bases outside the gene matches: 8. Germline V gives CDR1 LGHNT, CDR2 FRNRAP. Written as DNA, the CDR3 is TGTGCTAGTGGTTTGACGTGGACTAGCGGGAGGGTCTCCACAGATACGCAGTATTTT. As protein: CASGLTWTSGRVSTDTQYF.

This clonotype was picked up one time. The V call is TRBV28, the J call TRBJ2-7, with TRBD2 matching 8 bases. The CDR3 is 17 amino acids. V lost 1 base and J lost 3; bases outside the gene matches: 11. CDR1 and CDR2 from the germline V gene are MDHEN and SYDVKM. DNA of the CDR3: TGTGCCAGCAGTTTATCGGTTGGGGCGGGGGGAAGCTACGAGCAGTACTTC. Translation gives CASSLSVGAGGSYEQYF. The variable domain in full, completed from reference TRBV28 and TRBJ2-7, reads DVKVTQSSRYLVKRTGEKVFLECVQDMDHENMFWYRQDPGLGLRLIYFSYDVKMKEKGDIPEGYSVSREKKERFSLILESASTNQTSMYLCASSLSVGAGGSYEQYFGPGTRLTVT.

This rearrangement joins TRBV20-1 to TRBJ2-1; D uncertain. V was cut by 8 bases and J by 0 bases, with 14 bases left in between. The CDR3 sequence is 14 residues long. Germline V gene sequence: CDR1 DFQATT, CDR2 SNEGSKA (reference sequence). CDR3 sequence (DNA): TGCAGTCTTGGAGTCCTGAGCTCCTACAATGAGCAGTTCTTC. This encodes CSLGVLSSYNEQFF.

This chain uses TRBV4-1 with TRBJ2-2, with D hard to call. V was clipped by 1 base and J by 2 bases, with 14 bases between them. The CDR3 runs to 17 residues. Germline V CDR1 and CDR2: MGHRA, YSYEKL. The CDR3 reads CASSQVPRQVNTGELFF. The CDR3 DNA follows: TGCGCCAGCAGCCAAGTCCCCAGACAAGTTAACACCGGGGAGCTGTTTTTT.

The rearrangement uses TRBV4-1 and TRBJ1-1; TRBD1 aligns across 7 bases. J was trimmed by 0 bases and V by 4 bases; bases with no gene match: 5. Looked up from germline, CDR1 is MGHRA and CDR2 is YSYEKL. There are 15 residues in the CDR3. The CDR3 spells CASSLRDSMNTEAFF. Here the CDR3 DNA reads TGCGCCAGCAGCCTCCGGGACAGCATGAACACTGAAGCTTTCTTT.

This clonotype has just a few counts. The chain couples TRBV11-2 to TRBJ2-2, with D maybe TRBD2 (5 bases). This CDR3 comprises 13 residues. V lost 5 bases, J lost 10 bases, and 14 bases lay in between. Germline V lookup: CDR1 SGHAT, CDR2 FQNNGV. As DNA, the CDR3 is TGTGCCAGCAGCCCGGGGTGGGTCGAGGAGCTGTTTTTT. Translated, it gives CASSPGWVEELFF.

The rearrangement uses TRBV7-9 and TRBJ2-5, with 7 positions matching TRBD2. This CDR3 spans 15 amino acids. In germline, CDR1 is SEHNR, CDR2 FQNEAQ (reference sequence). The trim removed 7 bases at V and 2 bases at J, leaving 10 bases unmatched. DNA for the CDR3: TGTGCCAGCACCAATTCACTCGGGGGGCAAGAGACCCAGTACTTC. It is translated as CASTNSLGGQETQYF.

The chain has TRBV15 and TRBJ2-1, with 10 positions matching TRBD2. The V gene's germline CDR1 is LNHNV and CDR2 YYDKDF (reference sequence). V shed 0 bases, J shed 9 bases, and the junction held 8 bases outside the gene matches. The CDR3 length is 16 residues. CDR3 amino acids: CATSREASGSDVEQFF. In DNA form, the CDR3 reads TGTGCCACCAGCAGAGAGGCTAGCGGGAGTGATGTTGAGCAGTTCTTC.

The table lists this clonotype with many counts. The chain uses TRBV12-3 or TRBV12-4 and TRBJ1-4; D may be TRBD1 (6 bases). This CDR3 is built from 15 residues. V lost 5 bases to trimming and J lost 6 bases, with 16 bases between them. Here the CDR3 reads CASSSRGLGDEKLFF. CDR3 sequence (DNA): TGTGCCAGCAGTAGCCGGGGGCTGGGGGATGAAAAACTGTTTTTT.

This chain uses TRBV7-2 with TRBJ2-1; D remains ambiguous. Germline CDR1 and CDR2: SGHTA and FQGNSA. The V and J ends lost 5 bases and 10 bases respectively, with 9 bases between them. CDR3 length: 11 residues. The CDR3, as DNA: TGTGCCAGCAGCAGAACGATAGAGCAGTTCTTC. Protein: CASSRTIEQFF.

This clonotype has just a few counts. This sequence joins TRBV30 and TRBJ2-2, with a weak D call TRBD1 (5 bases). This CDR3 region has 13 residues. CDR1 GTSNPN and CDR2 SVGIG come from the germline V gene (reference sequence). Trimming removed 4 bases at V and 1 base at J, with 7 bases between. The CDR3 coding sequence is TGTGCCTGGACAACAGGGAACACCGGGGAGCTGTTTTTT. Protein sequence: CAWTTGNTGELFF. Variable domain in full (rest from reference TRBV30 and TRBJ2-2): SQTIHQWPATLVQPVGSPLSLECTVEGTSNPNLYWYRQAAGRGLQLLFYSVGIGQISSEVPQNLSASRPQDRQFILSSKKLLLSDSGFYLCAWTTGNTGELFFGEGSRLTVL.